These T cell receptor beta chains were read from a single sample in a study of metastatic and nonmetastatic thyroid tumors. TCRdb redid the clone calls on the PCR reads using MiXCR. Of roughly 6,000 clones in the sample, 30% to 35% were seen once. The sample consisted of adjacent normal tissue. The receptors shown here come from a male donor with papillary thyroid cancer or a benign thyroid nodule (not recorded which). Some clones in this sample may be carry-over from other donors' samples. The conserved cysteine and the conserved F or W are not part of the CDR3 here. D genes are given only for firm matches.

CDR3aa	j_gene	v_gene	d_gene
ASRRRAGSTDTQY	TRBJ2-3	TRBV5-1	TRBD2
ASSQERGRRSPNYEQY	TRBJ2-7	TRBV4-2	TRBD2
ASTNRGLGGEKLF	TRBJ1-4	TRBV6-1	.
ASSFPGGAYGYT	TRBJ1-2	TRBV5-8	TRBD1
ASRSGQGVDEQY	TRBJ2-7	TRBV2	.
ASRASGQMNTEAF	TRBJ1-1	TRBV6-1	TRBD1
ASSLDRGSNEQF	TRBJ2-1	TRBV27	TRBD1
VSAPGLGYEQY	TRBJ2-7	TRBV2	.
ASSLWPSGGGELF	TRBJ2-2	TRBV27	TRBD2
ASSYSTGGYEQY	TRBJ2-7	TRBV6-2/TRBV6-3	TRBD1
ASSLPKASNQPQH	TRBJ1-5	TRBV28	.
ATSTSGQVEAF	TRBJ1-1	TRBV15	TRBD1
ASRGSPGTYNEQF	TRBJ2-1	TRBV2	.
ASSLETANTQY	TRBJ2-3	TRBV11-2	.
AGRVGVTFGYT	TRBJ1-2	TRBV30	.
ASSRTSGGEETQY	TRBJ2-5	TRBV11-1	TRBD2
ASSYREWSTYNEQF	TRBJ2-1	TRBV6-2/TRBV6-3	.
ASSLGGGGNSPLH	TRBJ1-6	TRBV12-3/TRBV12-4	.
ASSMGSYTEAF	TRBJ1-1	TRBV5-1	.
ASSQDQEGKHSPLH	TRBJ1-6	TRBV4-2	.
ASRLRTSVGNTDTQY	TRBJ2-3	TRBV2	TRBD2
ASKNSGTSYEQY	TRBJ2-7	TRBV6-2/TRBV6-3	TRBD2
ASSLGPRGYGYT	TRBJ1-2	TRBV12-3/TRBV12-4	.
ASSIGGTATEAF	TRBJ1-1	TRBV11-2	TRBD1
ATSDLPQAPLD	TRBJ2-3	TRBV24-1	.
ASSSNTRQGSMSGYT	TRBJ1-2	TRBV28	.
ASSETGGQDTEAF	TRBJ1-1	TRBV5-1	TRBD1
ASTGLAGDIGELF	TRBJ2-2	TRBV6-1	TRBD2
ASSVLPGLRDTQY	TRBJ2-3	TRBV11-2	.
ASSQDMGGTLH	TRBJ1-6	TRBV3-1	.
ASSLRSSGNQETQY	TRBJ2-5	TRBV28	.
ASSLAVPLAGFSYEQY	TRBJ2-7	TRBV27	TRBD2
ATSDLQGASETQY	TRBJ2-5	TRBV24-1	.
ATSAGTSGSRGGELF	TRBJ2-2	TRBV24-1	TRBD2
ASSLTGAGTEAF	TRBJ1-1	TRBV7-3	.
ASSGTGGADTQY	TRBJ2-3	TRBV6-4	TRBD1
ASSVDWPGGELF	TRBJ2-2	TRBV9	.
ASSYSGDEQF	TRBJ2-1	TRBV6-6	TRBD2
ASSLTGTAEAF	TRBJ1-1	TRBV7-3	.
ASSSALAGGSYNEQF	TRBJ2-1	TRBV27	TRBD2
ASSARPGEEPQH	TRBJ1-5	TRBV6-1	.
ASSQEARHNTGELF	TRBJ2-2	TRBV4-2	.
ATYREKLF	TRBJ1-4	TRBV19	.
AIGQTGTDGYT	TRBJ1-2	TRBV10-3	.
ASSLSGSEQY	TRBJ2-7	TRBV7-2	.
ASSRAGTSGSEQY	TRBJ2-7	TRBV4-1	TRBD2
ASSLIPDSSPLH	TRBJ1-6	TRBV7-3	.